This TCR beta chain emerged from a study of T cell clonotyping in hematopoietic cell transplantation. The wider study: Recipient samples before transplant were obtained post-cytoreduction.

V was pared by 2 bases and J by 4 bases, with 5 bases of the junction left unmatched. There are 16 residues in the CDR3. Germline loops: CDR1 SGHAT, CDR2 FQDESV (reference sequence). This clone has a single count. The antigen is not known. Profiled with immunoSEQ multiplex PCR; TCRdb holds only in-frame clones, not every one. Of about 45,000 clones in the sample, around 80% are singletons; the top ten hold roughly 4.8%. Study-wide results and caveats: CD4 and CD8 repertoire contributions could not be separated without sorting.

The time point is: recipient sample about 28 days before transplant, after cytoreduction. Recipient blood drawn about 28 days pretransplant and days 30, 100, 180 after. The chain is built from TRBV11-1 and TRBJ2-3, with 11 positions matching TRBD2. The input for sequencing was peripheral blood mononuclear cells, taken before stem cell transplant. The clonotype originates from a man in his 60s with myelodysplastic syndrome. Some clones in this sample may be carry-over from other donors' samples. The DNA of the CDR3 is TGTGCCAGCAGCTTACGTAGCGGGGGGGCCCCAGATACGCAGTATTTT. Protein product: CASSLRSGGAPDTQYF.